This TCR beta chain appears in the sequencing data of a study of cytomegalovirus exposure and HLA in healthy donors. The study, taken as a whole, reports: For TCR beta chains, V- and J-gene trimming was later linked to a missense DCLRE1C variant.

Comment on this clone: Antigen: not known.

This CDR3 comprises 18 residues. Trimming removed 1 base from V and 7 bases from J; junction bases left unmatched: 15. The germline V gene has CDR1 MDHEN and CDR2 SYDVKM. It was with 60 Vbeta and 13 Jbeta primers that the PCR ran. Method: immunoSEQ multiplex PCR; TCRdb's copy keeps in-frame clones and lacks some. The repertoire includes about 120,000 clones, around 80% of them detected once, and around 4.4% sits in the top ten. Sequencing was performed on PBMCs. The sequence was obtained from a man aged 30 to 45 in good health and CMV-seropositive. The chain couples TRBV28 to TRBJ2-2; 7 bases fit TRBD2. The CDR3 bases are TGTGCCAGCAGTTTATCTCGCGGGAGCGTCTCGGTCAGCGGGGAGCTGTTTTTT. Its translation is CASSLSRGSVSVSGELFF. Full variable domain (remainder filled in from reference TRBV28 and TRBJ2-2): DVKVTQSSRYLVKRTGEKVFLECVQDMDHENMFWYRQDPGLGLRLIYFSYDVKMKEKGDIPEGYSVSREKKERFSLILESASTNQTSMYLCASSLSRGSVSVSGELFFGEGSRLTVL.